The rows below give T cell receptor beta chains drawn from one sample of a study of technical replicates of blood from a few donors. This table comes from immunoSEQ multiplex PCR, and its TCRdb copy is limited to in-frame clones, with some not included. The sample contains approximately 51,000 clones, 93% of which appear only once. Sequencing used PBMCs. The receptors stem from a human donor in good health. Some clones in this sample may be carry-over from other donors' samples. Both conserved end residues are part of each CDR3. A D gene is named only where the DNA matches it firmly. A row's size may be missing; if present it is once, few, many or a size class.

V gene	J gene	D gene	clone size	CDR3 protein	CDR3 DNA
TRBV4-3	TRBJ2-7	NA	NA	CASSQERLMGLEQYF	TGCGCCAGCAGCCAAGAGCGGCTGATGGGTCTCGAGCAGTACTTC
TRBV9	TRBJ2-3	TRBD1	NA	CASSVLDRTTDTQYF	TGTGCCAGCAGCGTATTGGACAGGACCACAGATACGCAGTATTTT
TRBV7-8	TRBJ1-5	NA	NA	CASSLSAVSNQPQHF	TGTGCCAGCAGCTTATCCGCGGTTAGCAATCAGCCCCAGCATTTT
TRBV6-5	TRBJ1-1	NA	NA	CASSYRGGEAFF	TGTGCCAGCAGTTACAGGGGGGGGGAAGCTTTCTTT
TRBV27	TRBJ2-7	TRBD2	NA	CASSPSSGRKNYEQYF	TGTGCCAGCAGTCCATCTAGCGGGAGGAAGAACTACGAGCAGTACTTC
TRBV5-6	TRBJ1-5	NA	NA	CASSLSGSHQPQHF	TGTGCCAGCAGCTTGTCTGGTAGTCATCAGCCCCAGCATTTT
TRBV2	TRBJ1-2	NA	NA	CASSNPQGASYGYTF	TGTGCCAGCAGTAACCCACAGGGCGCCTCCTATGGCTACACCTTC
TRBV29-1	TRBJ2-7	TRBD1	few	CSVTTDWVQGAYEQYF	TGCAGCGTCACCACTGACTGGGTCCAGGGGGCCTACGAGCAGTACTTC
TRBV29-1	TRBJ2-7	TRBD2	NA	CSVSGTSDTYEQYF	TGCAGCGTTTCCGGGACTAGCGACACCTACGAGCAGTACTTC
TRBV21-1	TRBJ1-6	NA	NA	CASSKWDSNSPLHF	TGTGCCAGCAGCAAGTGGGACAGTAATTCACCCCTCCACTTT
TRBV7-6	TRBJ2-1	TRBD2	NA	CASSLAVRGGSYNEQFF	TGTGCCAGCAGCTTAGCGGTGCGCGGGGGGAGTTACAATGAGCAGTTCTTC
TRBV2	TRBJ2-7	TRBD1	NA	CASRIIPGQGSEQYF	TGTGCCAGCAGGATTATACCGGGACAGGGAAGCGAGCAGTACTTC
TRBV13	TRBJ2-7	NA	NA	CASSFSGTYEQYF	TGTGCCAGCAGCTTTTCCGGTACCTACGAGCAGTACTTC
TRBV9	TRBJ2-1	NA	once	CASSTLAVSFNEQFF	TGTGCCAGCAGCACCCTAGCCGTCTCTTTCAATGAGCAGTTCTTC
TRBV29-1	TRBJ2-5	TRBD2	once	CSVEYEREYQETQYF	TGCAGCGTTGAATATGAGCGGGAGTACCAAGAGACCCAGTACTTC
TRBV6-1	TRBJ2-5	TRBD2	NA	CASSDSASGAPPYF	TGTGCCAGCAGTGATTCCGCTAGCGGAGCCCCTCCGTACTTC
TRBV4-1	TRBJ1-2	NA	NA	CASSQDSSGPNYGYTF	TGCGCCAGCAGCCAAGATTCGTCAGGGCCTAACTATGGCTACACCTTC
TRBV7-9	TRBJ2-7	NA	once	CASSTAAGRTYEQYF	TGTGCCAGCAGCACGGCGGCGGGACGGACCTACGAGCAGTACTTC
TRBV7-8	TRBJ2-1	TRBD2	NA	CASSPRGVSGALSSYNEQFF	TGTGCCAGCAGCCCCCGGGGTGTTAGCGGGGCCCTAAGCTCCTACAATGAGCAGTTCTTC
TRBV11-3	TRBJ2-5	TRBD2	NA	CASSLELAGSFGETQYF	TGTGCCAGCAGCTTAGAGCTAGCGGGAAGTTTTGGAGAGACCCAGTACTTC
TRBV5-8	TRBJ1-6	NA	NA	CASSLGQVRNSPLHF	TGTGCCAGCAGCTTGGGACAGGTTCGGAATTCACCCCTCCACTTT
TRBV19	TRBJ2-6	NA	NA	CASTLGAGANVLTF	TGTGCCAGTACCCTAGGGGCTGGGGCCAACGTCCTGACTTTC
TRBV5-1	TRBJ2-5	NA	NA	CASSYPYSSGETQYF	TGCGCCAGCAGTTACCCCTATTCGAGCGGTGAGACCCAGTACTTC
TRBV7-6	TRBJ2-3	TRBD1	once	CASSLGGTGADTQYF	TGTGCCAGCAGCTTGGGTGGGACAGGGGCAGATACGCAGTATTTT
TRBV30	TRBJ2-1	NA	NA	CAWSAESGKQFF	TGTGCCTGGAGTGCCGAAAGCGGAAAGCAGTTCTTC
TRBV5-1	TRBJ1-6	NA	once	CASRQNVQGNSPLHF	TGCGCCAGCAGACAGAACGTCCAAGGTAATTCACCCCTCCACTTT
TRBV19	TRBJ2-7	TRBD2	NA	CASREASGDYEQYF	TGTGCCAGTAGAGAGGCTAGCGGGGACTACGAGCAGTACTTC
TRBV10-3	TRBJ1-5	NA	NA	CAIRQGRENQPQHF	TGTGCCATCAGACAGGGACGGGAAAATCAGCCCCAGCATTTT
TRBV9	TRBJ1-6	NA	NA	CASSVDNNSPLHF	TGTGCCAGCAGCGTAGACAATAATTCACCCCTCCACTTT
TRBV4-1	TRBJ1-1	TRBD1	large	CASSLGTGGAEAFF	TGCGCCAGCAGCTTAGGGACAGGGGGTGCTGAAGCTTTCTTT
TRBV7-2	TRBJ1-6	NA	NA	CASSLGADSPLHF	TGTGCCAGCAGCTTGGGGGCTGATTCACCCCTCCACTTT
TRBV7-2	TRBJ1-2	NA	NA	CASSFPTWHYGYTF	TGTGCCAGCAGCTTCCCCACATGGCACTATGGCTACACCTTC
TRBV30	TRBJ2-5	TRBD2	once	CAGQRTSGQETQYF	TGTGCCGGACAACGGACTAGCGGACAAGAGACCCAGTACTTC
TRBV6-8	TRBJ2-4	TRBD1	NA	CASSSGTGWSKNIQYF	TGTGCCAGCAGTTCAGGGACAGGGTGGTCCAAAAACATTCAGTACTTC
TRBV10-1	TRBJ2-1	TRBD2	once	CASSDRTRSYNEQFF	TGCGCCAGCAGTGATAGGACTAGGTCCTACAATGAGCAGTTCTTC
TRBV6-4	TRBJ2-1	TRBD2	few	CASSNSGGDYNEQFF	TGTGCCAGCAGTAATAGCGGGGGAGACTACAATGAGCAGTTCTTC
TRBV4-1	TRBJ2-7	TRBD1	NA	CASSQVQDRGLEQYF	TGCGCCAGCAGCCAAGTTCAGGACAGGGGGCTCGAGCAGTACTTC
TRBV29-1	TRBJ2-3	TRBD2	NA	CSVSPHGSGGANTQYF	TGCAGCGTTTCCCCCCATGGTAGCGGGGGGGCTAATACGCAGTATTTT
TRBV11-2	TRBJ2-7	NA	NA	CASSRGTVPGEQYF	TGTGCCAGCAGCCGAGGGACTGTCCCTGGCGAGCAGTACTTC
TRBV6-5	TRBJ1-2	TRBD1	NA	CASSFGTGPGGYTF	TGTGCCAGCAGTTTCGGGACAGGGCCGGGAGGCTACACCTTC
TRBV4-1	TRBJ2-3	TRBD1	once	CASSQEDRAGDTQYF	TGCGCCAGCAGCCAAGAGGACAGGGCGGGGGATACGCAGTATTTT
TRBV11-2	TRBJ2-7	TRBD2	once	CASSLGRGAKRDSYEQYF	TGTGCCAGCAGCTTAGGGCGGGGGGCGAAGCGGGACTCCTACGAGCAGTACTTC
TRBV11-3	TRBJ2-1	TRBD2	NA	CASSLGVRTSGSNEQFF	TGTGCCAGCAGCTTAGGCGTGCGGACTAGCGGGAGCAATGAGCAGTTCTTC
TRBV5-1	TRBJ1-6	NA	NA	CAIGSAYNSPLHF	TGCGCCATCGGGAGCGCCTATAATTCACCCCTCCACTTT
TRBV6-5	TRBJ2-7	TRBD1	NA	CASSSPRDRQDEQYF	TGTGCCAGCAGTTCGCCTCGGGACAGACAGGACGAGCAGTACTTC
TRBV9	TRBJ2-7	NA	once	CASSVEEGTEQYF	TGTGCCAGCAGCGTAGAGGAGGGTACCGAGCAGTACTTC
TRBV2	TRBJ1-3	TRBD1	NA	CASSVAGTGGGNTIYF	TGTGCCAGCAGTGTAGCCGGGACAGGGGGTGGAAACACCATATATTTT
TRBV1	TRBJ1-1	NA	NA	CTSSQVDRNTEAFF	TGCACCAGCAGCCAAGTCGACAGGAACACTGAAGCTTTCTTT
TRBV27	TRBJ1-1	NA	NA	CASSLMTGNTEAFF	TGTGCCAGCAGTTTAATGACAGGAAACACTGAAGCTTTCTTT
TRBV6-5	TRBJ2-3	TRBD2	NA	CASSLLAGSPDTQYF	TGTGCCAGCAGCCTACTAGCGGGGTCCCCAGATACGCAGTATTTT
TRBV7-8	TRBJ1-5	NA	NA	CASSPEVHRVMSNQPQHF	TGTGCCAGCAGCCCTGAAGTTCACAGGGTAATGAGCAATCAGCCCCAGCATTTT
TRBV5-6	TRBJ2-3	TRBD2	NA	CASSRHRLAGGPDTQYF	TGTGCCAGCAGCCGACACCGACTAGCGGGAGGGCCGGATACGCAGTATTTT
TRBV23-1	TRBJ1-2	NA	NA	CASSQRNDNYGYTF	TGCGCCAGCAGTCAGAGGAATGATAACTATGGCTACACCTTC
TRBV6-5	TRBJ1-2	NA	NA	CASSYYRTAARYGYTF	TGTGCCAGCAGTTACTATCGGACAGCCGCACGCTATGGCTACACCTTC
TRBV5-1	TRBJ2-1	NA	NA	CASSQTKDNEQFF	TGCGCCAGCAGCCAGACTAAAGACAATGAGCAGTTCTTC